This T cell receptor (beta chain) was recovered during a study of shared clonotypes between healthy human individuals. Naive CD8 cells lacked CD45RO, underwent positive selection for CCR7 and left out terminally differentiated effector memory CD45RA+ cells. Donors were healthy HIV-negative adults without recent acute infections or vaccinations. Libraries were prepared by immunoSEQ multiplex PCR; TCRdb keeps only in-frame clonotypes and omits some of them. The sample has about 820,000 clones, about 92% seen once; the top ten hold around 24%. The specimen sequenced was naive CD8+ T cells sorted from blood. The clonotype originates from a man in his thirties or forties in good health.

In DNA form, the CDR3 reads TGTGCCAGCAGCCGGCAGGGGAGCTCCTACGAGCAGTACTTC. The encoded protein is CASSRQGSSYEQYF. The gene calls are TRBV7-9 and TRBJ2-7; D perhaps matches TRBD1 (6 bases). CDR3 length: 14 residues. Trimming pared 5 bases from V and 0 bases from J, leaving 11 bases between. The germline gives CDR1 SEHNR, CDR2 FQNEAQ (reference sequence). Drawing the rest from reference TRBV7-9 and TRBJ2-7, the complete variable domain is DTGVSQNPRHKITKRGQNVTFRCDPISEHNRLYWYRQTLGQGPEFLTYFQNEAQLEKSRLLSDRFSAERPKGSFSTLEIQRTEQGDSAMYLCASSRQGSSYEQYFGPGTRLTVT.